Below are 26 T cell receptor beta chains sequenced from a single sample in a study of blood T cell repertoires in COVID-19. The data were produced by immunoSEQ multiplex PCR, yet TCRdb's version contains in-frame clones alone and is incomplete. The table shows around 190,000 clones, with 86% occurring only once. The source material was PBMCs or T cells enriched from blood (not recorded which). The receptors derive from a man in his forties or fifties with acute COVID-19.

The gene calls are TRBV25-1 and TRBJ1-2; D gene uncertain. V was trimmed by 2 bases and J by 8 bases, leaving 18 bases between them. Germline V gives CDR1 MGHDK, CDR2 SYGVNS. This CDR3 region has 15 residues. In DNA, the CDR3 is TGTGCCAGCAGTGAACGTATGGGAGCTTTGGAGGGCTACACCTTC. Its translation is CASSERMGALEGYTF.

V usage is TRBV7-9 and J usage is TRBJ1-2; 7 nucleotides line up with TRBD1. The CDR3 runs 14 residues. V shed 4 bases and J 1 base; nucleotides not matched to a gene: 3. Germline-derived CDR1 and CDR2 are SEHNR and FQNEAQ (reference sequence). For the CDR3, the DNA is TGTGCCAGCAGCTCTCGGGACAGTAACTATGGCTACACCTTC. This gives the protein CASSSRDSNYGYTF.

This chain links TRBV18 with TRBJ2-1, with TRBD2 matching 9 bases. This CDR3 is 18 amino acids long. The germline V gene has CDR1 KGHSH and CDR2 LQKENI. The ends lost 2 bases at V and 4 bases at J; junction bases unmatched: 12. The CDR3 is CASSPYSSAGGLYNEQFF. The CDR3 region has the DNA TGTGCCAGCTCACCATATTCATCGGCGGGAGGGTTATACAATGAGCAGTTCTTC.

The chain carries TRBV12-5 and TRBJ2-2, with D possibly TRBD1 on 6 matching bases. Germline values: CDR1 LGHNT, CDR2 FRNRAP. Between the trimmed V and J ends, which lost 3 bases and 2 bases, there was a span of 16 bases. The CDR3 sequence is 17 residues long. DNA for the CDR3: TGTGCTAGTGGTTTTTCTCGGGACACAACCAACACCGGGGAGCTGTTTTTT. Amino acid sequence: CASGFSRDTTNTGELFF.

The V call is TRBV27, the J call TRBJ1-4; no firm D call. V was clipped by 10 bases and J by 1 base, with 10 bases between them. The CDR3 has 13 residues. From germline, CDR1 is MNHEY and CDR2 SMNVEV (reference sequence). This chain's CDR3 is CANRGLTNEKLFF. DNA of the CDR3: TGTGCCAACCGGGGTTTAACTAATGAAAAACTGTTTTTT.

The V call is TRBV4-2, the J call TRBJ2-3; 11 nucleotides align to TRBD2. The CDR3 is 16 residues long. With 0 bases clipped from V and 4 bases from J, the junction kept 3 bases outside the gene matches. The germline CDR1 and CDR2 sequences are LGHNA and YNFKEQ. The DNA for the CDR3 is TGTGCCAGCAGCCAAGATGGACTAGCGGGCCCAGATACGCAGTATTTT. Translated: CASSQDGLAGPDTQYF.

The rearrangement links TRBV12-1 to TRBJ1-1. TRBV12-1 is described as a pseudogene. The CDR3 contains 13 residues. CDR3 DNA sequence: TGTGCCAGCAGCTTGCCGGGTAGGACTGAAGCTTTCTTT. Its translation is CASSLPGRTEAFF.

The chain combines TRBV6-5 with TRBJ1-6, with TRBD1 matching over 7 bases. The CDR3 extends over 13 amino acids. J was trimmed by 13 bases and V by 6 bases; bases with no gene match: 9. Germline V gives CDR1 MNHEY, CDR2 SVGAGI. This chain's CDR3 is CASSRDRQDPLHF. Written as DNA, the CDR3 is TGTGCCAGCAGCCGGGACAGACAGGACCCCCTCCACTTT.

The chain has TRBV28 and TRBJ2-1, with 10 bases identical to TRBD2. Trimming took 8 bases from V and 3 from J; bases not matched to a gene: 4. The CDR3 spans 14 residues. From germline, CDR1 is MDHEN and CDR2 SYDVKM. The CDR3, as DNA: TGTGCCAGCCAGAAGCGGGAGGGCTACAATGAGCAGTTCTTC. Translating gives CASQKREGYNEQFF.

The chain links TRBV27 to TRBJ1-2, with D unresolved. The V end was cut by 3 bases, the J end by 4 bases, with 12 bases between. Germline loops: CDR1 MNHEY, CDR2 SMNVEV (reference sequence). The CDR3 consists of 14 residues. In DNA, the CDR3 is TGTGCCAGCAGTTTTACGGTAGAGGGCTATGGCTACACCTTC. As protein: CASSFTVEGYGYTF.

This clone was found a few times. The chain's CDR3 is CASSPGRQRGGYTF. The CDR3 coding sequence is TGTGCCAGCAGCCCAGGAAGACAGAGAGGTGGCTACACCTTC. The rearrangement joins TRBV5-8 to TRBJ1-2, with D possibly TRBD1 on 5 matching bases. CDR3 length: 14 amino acids. CDR1 SGHTS and CDR2 YDEGEE come from the germline V gene. Trimming left V 4 bases short and J 7 bases short, with 17 bases between.

This chain uses TRBV5-6 with TRBJ2-1; TRBD1 aligns across 12 bases. CDR3 size: 16 residues. Germline CDR1 is SGHDT and CDR2 is YYEEEE. Trimming at V came to 4 bases and at J to 9 bases, leaving 11 bases not matched to a gene. Here the CDR3 DNA reads TGTGCCAGCAGCGCCCCGGGACAGGGGGCATCGGGTGAGCAGTTCTTC. Amino acids: CASSAPGQGASGEQFF.

The chain is built from TRBV27 and TRBJ1-2; 8 nucleotides match TRBD1. CDR1 is MNHEY, CDR2 SMNVEV, per germline (reference sequence). CDR3 length: 15 amino acids. Trimming removed 5 bases from V and 4 bases from J; junction bases left unmatched: 9. The CDR3 region is CASSARQGIGYGYTF. As DNA, the CDR3 is TGTGCCAGCAGTGCCCGACAGGGGATCGGCTATGGCTACACCTTC.

About this clone: One end of the junction varies from germline; a read error may be responsible. The J gene is TRBJ2-2, the V gene TRBV6-1, with D tentatively TRBD1 (6 bases). CDR3 size: 16 residues. Germline V lookup: CDR1 MNHNS, CDR2 SASEGT. The CDR3 region has the DNA TGTGCCAGCGGTGAAGGACAGTCGATTAACACCGGGGAGCTGTTTTTT. This codes for CASGEGQSINTGELFF.

The CDR3 nucleotides read TGTGCCAGCAGCCGGACGGGGAATGAAAAACTGTTTTTT. Translation gives CASSRTGNEKLFF. The chain employs TRBV2 and TRBJ1-4; no clear D. The CDR3 runs 13 residues. Germline CDR1 and CDR2: SNHLY and FYNNEI. The V end was cut by 6 bases, the J end by 5 bases, with 10 bases between.

The rearrangement uses TRBV5-6 and TRBJ1-6; 7 positions agree with TRBD1. The CDR3 contains 15 residues. CDR1 is SGHDT, CDR2 YYEEEE, per germline. After removal of 4 bases from V and 5 bases from J, the junction contained 6 bases not matched to a gene. The CDR3 loop reads CASSGPGQNNSPLHF. The DNA for the CDR3 is TGTGCCAGCAGCGGCCCGGGACAGAATAATTCACCCCTCCACTTT.

The gene calls are TRBV7-9 and TRBJ2-3; TRBD2 agrees at 10 bases. V lost 8 bases to trimming and J lost 5 bases; unmatched junction nucleotides: 10. The CDR3 has 15 residues. Looked up from germline, CDR1 is SEHNR and CDR2 is FQNEAQ (reference sequence). The CDR3 reads CASGISGRALDTQYF. DNA of the CDR3: TGTGCCAGCGGGATAAGCGGGAGGGCCCTAGATACGCAGTATTTT.

This chain links TRBV5-1 with TRBJ2-3; D is possibly TRBD2 (5 bases). The V and J ends lost 0 bases and 7 bases respectively, with 18 bases between them. Looked up from germline, CDR1 is SGHRS and CDR2 is YFSETQ. The CDR3 runs to 16 residues. CDR3 nucleotide sequence: TGCGCCAGCAGCTTGGGAGCCATCGCCGGGGAGTATACGCAGTATTTT. Its translation is CASSLGAIAGEYTQYF.

J is TRBJ1-1 and V is TRBV7-6; weak D call: TRBD1 (5 bases). CDR3 length: 15 residues. Trimming took off 5 bases at V and 1 base at J, with 14 bases between the two ends. CDR1 SGHVS and CDR2 FNYEAQ come from the germline V gene. CDR3 sequence: CASSRADRQNTEAFF. Here the CDR3 DNA reads TGTGCCAGCAGCCGAGCCGACAGACAGAACACTGAAGCTTTCTTT.

The genes are TRBV27 and TRBJ2-4; tentatively, D is TRBD2 (5 bases). The V and J ends lost 0 bases and 0 bases respectively, with 18 bases between them. The CDR3 loop spans 19 amino acids. Germline CDR1 reads MNHEY; CDR2 reads SMNVEV (reference sequence). CDR3 in DNA: TGTGCCAGCAGTTTATCGCCGGGAATACTCCTTTTAGCCAAAAACATTCAGTACTTC. Translated, it gives CASSLSPGILLLAKNIQYF.

The J gene is TRBJ2-4, the V gene TRBV4-1; TRBD1 matches at 11 bases. After removal of 3 bases from V and 3 bases from J, the junction contained 10 bases not matched to a gene. Germline CDR1 and CDR2: MGHRA and YSYEKL. This CDR3 is built from 18 residues. The CDR3 nucleotides read TGCGCCAGCAGCCAGGACTCGGGACAGGGGGTAGTCAAAAACATTCAGTACTTC. Its protein is CASSQDSGQGVVKNIQYF.

This clone was picked up one time. The gene calls are TRBV6-4 and TRBJ2-1, with 7 bases lining up with TRBD2. Germline V CDR1 and CDR2: MRHNA, SNTAGT. With 0 bases clipped from V and 0 bases from J, the junction kept 2 bases outside the gene matches. The CDR3 consists of 16 residues. The CDR3 nucleotides are TGTGCCAGCAGTGACTCCCTAGCGGTCTCCTACAATGAGCAGTTCTTC. Protein: CASSDSLAVSYNEQFF.

V usage is TRBV29-1 and J usage is TRBJ2-3; D uncertain. V lost 7 bases and J 6 bases, leaving 20 bases between the germline ends. The germline V gene has CDR1 SQVTM and CDR2 ANQGSEA. The CDR3 is 14 amino acids. The CDR3: CSAAPSSRSDTQYF. Here the CDR3 DNA reads TGCAGCGCCGCACCCTCGAGCCGGTCTGATACGCAGTATTTT.

The chain recombines TRBV10-3 with TRBJ1-3; D is possibly TRBD1 (5 bases). Between the trimmed V and J ends, which lost 3 bases and 4 bases, there was a span of 19 bases. This CDR3 contains 17 residues. CDR1 is ENHRY and CDR2 is SYGVKD in the germline V gene. This CDR3 is CAISDYPEEGLGNTIYF. The CDR3 DNA follows: TGTGCCATCAGTGACTACCCCGAGGAGGGGCTGGGAAACACCATATATTTT.

This rearrangement joins TRBV4-3 to TRBJ1-2; D not resolved. V was pared by 0 bases and J by 2 bases, with 16 bases between. Per germline, CDR1 LGHNA and CDR2 YSLEER. The CDR3 spans 17 residues. The CDR3 DNA sequence: TGCGCCAGCAGCCAAGATCTACCGGGAACGGCGAACTATGGCTACACCTTC. It specifies CASSQDLPGTANYGYTF.

The rearrangement uses TRBV28 and TRBJ1-1, with D uncertain. The CDR3 contains 13 residues. V gave up 6 bases and J gave up 2 bases, with 10 bases separating them. Germline CDR1 is MDHEN and CDR2 is SYDVKM. DNA for the CDR3: TGTGCCAGCAGCCAGAACCATAACACTGAAGCTTTCTTT. This translates into CASSQNHNTEAFF.